The clone carrying this TCR beta chain was picked up a small number of times. The antigen remains unidentified. CDR3 length: 14 residues. Germline assignment: CDR1 MGHRA and CDR2 YSYEKL. Losses at the gene ends were 1 base for V and 3 bases for J; bases not matched to a gene: 2. TCRdb fed the 5' RACE reads into MiXCR, producing one record per CDR3 protein. Altogether around 200,000 distinct CDR3 sequences are present, around 30% being singletons, with the ten largest covering 9.5% to 12%. This sample was taken from a study of T-cell memory formation after mild COVID-19. Study outcomes and limitations: Balance between CD4 and CD8 was seen in clones contracting day 15 to 85, and a CD4+ lean was seen in later expanders.

The receptor was derived from an adult woman who had mild COVID-19 (a few samples of this study predate the infection). Cell type and time point are not known. The sample consisted of PBMCs or a T cell subset sorted from them (not recorded which). This chain joins TRBV4-1 and TRBJ2-5, with 7 positions matching TRBD1. The CDR3 DNA follows: TGCGCCAGCAGCCAAGGCAGGGGGAAAGAGACCCAGTACTTC. Translation gives CASSQGRGKETQYF.